These 30 T cell receptor beta chains were all obtained from the same sample, sequenced in a study of T cell changes during pregnancy in multiple sclerosis (dated by TCRdb to 2018 to 2020). The library relied on the immunoSEQ multiplex PCR assay. The table was pulled from immuneACCESS by TCRdb, which kept in-frame rearrangements only. Such tables lose some clones; where checked, under half of the loss comes from unresolved V genes, and the rest has no known cause. This sample is represented by roughly 38,000 clones; 90% to 95% of them were singletons. Clones ranked in the top ten supply roughly 8.1% of the sample. This specimen was CD8+ T cells from peripheral blood mononuclear cells, taken in the third trimester of pregnancy. Source of these receptors: a female donor with multiple sclerosis, enrolled in a pregnancy study.

CDR3 coding DNA: TGTGCCAGCAGTGGCGAACCTAGCGGGAGATCCAATGAGCAGTTCTTC. Translating it yields CASSGEPSGRSNEQFF. The rearrangement links TRBV6-1 to TRBJ2-1, with 10 bases identical to TRBD2. The CDR3 has 16 residues. CDR1 is MNHNS, CDR2 SASEGT, per germline. The V and J ends lost 4 bases and 6 bases, in that order; junction bases with no gene match: 9.

This clone appeared once. The rearrangement links TRBV27 to TRBJ2-1; 7 bases are shared with TRBD1. CDR1 and CDR2 (germline): MNHEY, SMNVEV (reference sequence). V gave up 5 bases and J gave up 3 bases; unmatched junction bases: 4. The CDR3 contains 14 residues. In nucleotides, the CDR3 is TGTGCCAGCAGTCCGACAGGGTACTACAATGAGCAGTTCTTC. Protein sequence: CASSPTGYYNEQFF.

This sequence joins TRBV7-9 and TRBJ2-7; 9 bases fit TRBD1. J gave up 7 bases and V 4 bases, and 8 bases lay outside the gene matches. The germline V gene has CDR1 SEHNR and CDR2 FQNEAQ (reference sequence). The CDR3 contains 14 residues. The CDR3 here is CASSSGTGIKEQYF. For the CDR3, the DNA is TGTGCCAGCAGCTCCGGGACAGGGATCAAGGAGCAGTACTTC.

A note on this clone: One junction end does not reproduce the germline sequence, and a read error may be involved. This chain connects TRBV7-7 to TRBJ2-7; D remains unclear. The CDR3 has 14 amino acids. Germline V gene data show CDR1 as SSHAT and CDR2 as FNYEAQ (reference sequence). CDR3 DNA sequence: TGTGCTAGCAGCTTAGCCGCCGGAGCTCAGGAGCAGTACTTC. It specifies CASSLAAGAQEQYF. The whole variable domain, remainder taken from reference TRBV7-7 and TRBJ2-7, is GAGVSQSPRYKVTKRGQDVTLRCDPISSHATLYWYQQALGQGPEFLTYFNYEAQPDKSGLPSDRFSAERPEGSISTLTIQRTEQRDSAMYRCASSLAAGAQEQYFGPGTRLTVT.

The chain has TRBV28 and TRBJ2-7; D is possibly TRBD2 (6 bases). V gave up 2 bases and J gave up 0 bases, with 17 bases separating them. Germline CDR1 is MDHEN and CDR2 is SYDVKM. The CDR3 runs to 17 residues. CDR3 in DNA: TGTGCCAGCAGTTTACCCCGGGACTTGGGGGGCTCCTACGAGCAGTACTTC. It codes for CASSLPRDLGGSYEQYF.

The CDR3 loop is CASSQDLASGAEQYF. DNA of the CDR3: TGTGCCAGCAGCCAAGATCTGGCTAGCGGGGCCGAGCAGTACTTC. The chain links TRBV4-2 to TRBJ2-7, with 9 positions matching TRBD2. The V and J ends lost 0 bases and 6 bases, in that order; junction bases with no gene match: 6. Per germline, CDR1 LGHNA and CDR2 YNFKEQ. The length of the CDR3 is 15 residues.

The rearrangement links TRBV4-1 to TRBJ2-7; TRBD2 matches at 8 bases. The junction had 8 bases not matched to a gene; V was cut back by 0 bases and J by 4 bases. Germline V gives CDR1 MGHRA, CDR2 YSYEKL. The CDR3 length is 16 residues. CDR3 amino acids: CASSQDKREGQYEQYF. The CDR3 DNA reads TGCGCCAGCAGCCAAGATAAACGGGAGGGCCAATACGAGCAGTACTTC.

This clone was recorded once. The chain employs TRBV29-1 and TRBJ2-2; TRBD1 agrees at 7 bases. CDR1 SQVTM and CDR2 ANQGSEA come from the germline V gene. V trimming: 3 bases; J trimming: 5 bases; junction bases outside the gene matches: 6. CDR3 length: 14 amino acids. The CDR3 sequence: CSVDEGAGTGELFF. The CDR3 region has the DNA TGCAGCGTTGATGAGGGGGCAGGGACCGGGGAGCTGTTTTTT.

The chain couples TRBV28 to TRBJ1-1, with D unresolved. CDR1 is MDHEN, CDR2 SYDVKM, per germline. Trimming removed 6 bases from V and 1 base from J, with 15 bases in between. CDR3 size: 15 residues. The CDR3 DNA reads TGTGCCAGCAGCTCTCTCACGACGGGGAACACTGAAGCTTTCTTT. Translation gives CASSSLTTGNTEAFF.

To note about this clone: A read error may produce the germline difference seen at one junction end. V usage is TRBV7-7 and J usage is TRBJ1-4; D unclear. Per germline, CDR1 SSHAT and CDR2 FNYEAQ (reference sequence). The CDR3 totals 15 residues. The CDR3 loop reads CASSFAQATNEKLFF. The CDR3 region has the DNA TGTGCTAGCAGCTTCGCGCAGGCAACTAATGAAAAACTGTTTTTT.

The CDR3 loop is CASSLLQTGELFF. In nucleotides, the CDR3 is TGTGCCAGCAGCTTGTTACAAACCGGGGAGCTGTTTTTT. This rearrangement joins TRBV7-9 to TRBJ2-2; D remains unclear. The CDR3 contains 13 residues. Germline V gene sequence: CDR1 SEHNR, CDR2 FQNEAQ (reference sequence). Trimming shortened V by 3 bases and J by 5 bases, and 7 bases separated the two germline ends.

The gene calls are TRBV5-4 and TRBJ2-3; 8 nucleotides line up with TRBD2. CDR1 is SGHNT and CDR2 is YYREEE in the germline V gene (reference sequence). This CDR3 contains 16 residues. The junction had 11 bases not matched to a gene; V was cut back by 4 bases and J by 4 bases. The CDR3 protein is CASSTDGGGRADTQYF. The CDR3 DNA sequence: TGTGCCAGCAGCACGGACGGCGGGGGGAGGGCAGATACGCAGTATTTT.

The chain is built from TRBV29-1 and TRBJ2-7, with D perhaps matching TRBD2 (6 bases). This CDR3 has 14 amino acids. Germline V gene lookup returns CDR1 SQVTM and CDR2 ANQGSEA. V lost 7 bases and J lost 1, with 17 bases in between. CDR3 sequence: CSAGSGTESYEQYF. The CDR3 bases are TGCAGCGCCGGGTCCGGGACTGAATCCTACGAGCAGTACTTC.

V gene TRBV27 combines with J gene TRBJ1-5; D possibly corresponds to TRBD1 (6 bases). CDR1 is MNHEY and CDR2 is SMNVEV in the germline V gene (reference sequence). The CDR3 totals 14 residues. Trimming stripped 4 bases from V and 4 bases from J, with 11 bases between. CDR3 protein: CASSYAGTNQPQHF. CDR3 bases: TGTGCCAGCAGTTACGCCGGGACAAATCAGCCCCAGCATTTT.

The rearrangement uses TRBV27 and TRBJ2-2, with 8 bases lining up with TRBD1. The CDR3 has 17 amino acids. The V segment lost 7 bases and the J segment 5 bases; nucleotides outside the gene matches: 15. Germline V gives CDR1 MNHEY, CDR2 SMNVEV (reference sequence). CDR3 sequence: CASTGEPGTGLTGELFF. DNA of the CDR3: TGTGCCAGCACGGGGGAACCCGGGACAGGCTTAACCGGGGAGCTGTTTTTT.

The V and J genes are TRBV7-9 and TRBJ1-2; D gene ambiguous. This CDR3 has 15 residues. The ends were cut back, 0 bases at V and 2 bases at J, with 10 bases in the middle. CDR1 SEHNR and CDR2 FQNEAQ come from the germline V gene (reference sequence). CDR3 DNA: TGTGCCAGCAGCTTAGCCACAGCTACAAACTATGGCTACACCTTC. It yields the protein CASSLATATNYGYTF.

The genes are TRBV27 and TRBJ1-4; TRBD1 aligns across 9 bases. CDR3 length: 15 residues. Germline CDR1 is MNHEY and CDR2 is SMNVEV (reference sequence). V trimming: 2 bases; J trimming: 7 bases; junction bases outside the gene matches: 5. In nucleotides, the CDR3 is TGTGCCAGCAGTTTAAGGGGGACAGGGCTTGAAAAACTGTTTTTT. This translates into CASSLRGTGLEKLFF.

The chain recombines TRBV2 with TRBJ1-2; TRBD1 might be the D (5 bases). V lost 7 bases and J 4 bases, leaving 19 bases between the germline ends. The CDR3 covers 15 residues. Germline CDR1 and CDR2: SNHLY and FYNNEI. The CDR3 DNA is TGTGCCAGCAACCCGGGTCCTGGGGCCGGCTATGGCTACACCTTC. Its translation: CASNPGPGAGYGYTF.

This sequence joins TRBV14 and TRBJ2-1; D possibly corresponds to TRBD1 (5 bases). The CDR3 runs 17 residues. V lost 2 bases and J 1 base, leaving 15 bases between the germline ends. In germline, CDR1 is SGHDN, CDR2 FVKESK. The DNA for the CDR3 is TGTGCCAGCAGCCAACCCACAGGAGCCACTTCCTACAATGAGCAGTTCTTC. As protein: CASSQPTGATSYNEQFF.

The chain recombines TRBV19 with TRBJ1-2, with 9 bases that match TRBD1. The CDR3 length is 15 residues. The germline gives CDR1 LNHDA, CDR2 SQIVND (reference sequence). V lost 8 bases and J lost 3; bases outside the gene matches: 10. CDR3 sequence reads: CASLITGGAHYGYTF. CDR3 bases: TGTGCCAGTCTGATCACAGGGGGCGCCCACTATGGCTACACCTTC.

The V and J genes are TRBV5-4 and TRBJ1-1; no firm D call. Germline V CDR1 and CDR2: SGHNT, YYREEE (reference sequence). This CDR3 comprises 13 residues. V lost 5 bases, J lost 5 bases, and 13 bases lay in between. Here the CDR3 reads CASSFAVKTEAFF. The CDR3 coding sequence is TGTGCCAGCAGTTTTGCGGTAAAAACTGAAGCTTTCTTT.

The chain carries TRBV9 and TRBJ1-2, with 10 bases lining up with TRBD1. Trimming took 0 bases from V and 6 from J; bases not matched to a gene: 2. There are 14 residues in the CDR3. Germline V CDR1 and CDR2: SGDLS, YYNGEE. CDR3 region: CASSVEGTGDGYTF. CDR3 coding DNA: TGTGCCAGCAGCGTAGAGGGGACAGGGGATGGCTACACCTTC.

The CDR3 spells CASSLGHRTDTQYF. The CDR3 nucleotides read TGCGCCAGCAGCTTGGGGCACCGCACAGATACGCAGTATTTT. This rearrangement joins TRBV5-1 to TRBJ2-3; D not certain. This CDR3 has 14 residues. V lost 0 bases to trimming and J lost 1 base, with 6 bases between them. CDR1 and CDR2 (germline): SGHRS, YFSETQ.

This chain connects TRBV7-9 to TRBJ1-5; D is uncertain. The V and J ends lost 3 bases and 8 bases respectively, with 14 bases between them. Germline V CDR1 and CDR2: SEHNR, FQNEAQ (reference sequence). This CDR3 comprises 14 residues. The CDR3 DNA sequence: TGTGCCAGCAGCTTGGGCGGGCCCCAAGAGCCCCAGCATTTT. Its protein is CASSLGGPQEPQHF. The variable domain in full, completed from reference TRBV7-9 and TRBJ1-5, reads DTGVSQNPRHKITKRGQNVTFRCDPISEHNRLYWYRQTLGQGPEFLTYFQNEAQLEKSRLLSDRFSAERPKGSFSTLEIQRTEQGDSAMYLCASSLGGPQEPQHFGDGTRLSIL.

The gene calls are TRBV19 and TRBJ2-7; 13 positions agree with TRBD2. V gave up 4 bases and J gave up 5 bases; unmatched junction bases: 8. CDR3 length: 16 amino acids. The germline V gene has CDR1 LNHDA and CDR2 SQIVND (reference sequence). The chain's CDR3 is CASSTPRTSGSNEQYF. In DNA form, the CDR3 reads TGTGCCAGTAGTACCCCGAGGACTAGCGGGAGTAACGAGCAGTACTTC.

V and J are TRBV9 and TRBJ2-1, with 7 bases fitting TRBD2. This CDR3 spans 15 amino acids. The germline gives CDR1 SGDLS, CDR2 YYNGEE. The V segment lost 4 bases and the J segment 5 bases; nucleotides outside the gene matches: 9. The chain's CDR3 is CASSHSGYPDNEQFF. The CDR3 DNA reads TGTGCCAGCAGCCATAGCGGGTACCCAGACAATGAGCAGTTCTTC.

The CDR3 loop reads CASSVGPGYGYTF. The CDR3 nucleotides read TGTGCCAGCAGCGTAGGACCAGGCTATGGCTACACCTTC. The chain couples TRBV9 to TRBJ1-2, with no clear D. Germline V gives CDR1 SGDLS, CDR2 YYNGEE. The CDR3 is 13 amino acids. V was cut by 0 bases and J by 4 bases, with 7 bases left in between.

The chain recombines TRBV7-9 with TRBJ2-5, with D tentatively TRBD2 (5 bases). Germline V gives CDR1 SEHNR, CDR2 FQNEAQ (reference sequence). The V and J ends lost 1 base and 5 bases respectively, with 17 bases between them. This CDR3 contains 16 residues. The CDR3 region has the DNA TGTGCCAGCAGCTTAGGAGGGCGCAGCCTTATCGAGACCCAGTACTTC. Translating gives CASSLGGRSLIETQYF.

This clone has more than one count but fewer than ten. The chain couples TRBV9 to TRBJ1-1; possible D gene TRBD1, 6 bases. The ends were cut back, 0 bases at V and 2 bases at J, with 11 bases in the middle. This CDR3 is 15 amino acids long. Germline assignment: CDR1 SGDLS and CDR2 YYNGEE. CDR3 nucleotide sequence: TGTGCCAGCAGCGTAGTCCCGGACAGAAACACTGAAGCTTTCTTT. It encodes CASSVVPDRNTEAFF.

This clone has only one observation. V is TRBV7-2 and J is TRBJ2-5; 12 nucleotides match TRBD2. The junction had 8 bases not matched to a gene; V was cut back by 3 bases and J by 3 bases. The germline V gene has CDR1 SGHTA and CDR2 FQGNSA. CDR3 size: 17 residues. The CDR3 sequence is CASSFPTSGSSKETQYF. DNA of the CDR3: TGTGCCAGCAGCTTCCCGACTAGCGGGAGTTCCAAAGAGACCCAGTACTTC.